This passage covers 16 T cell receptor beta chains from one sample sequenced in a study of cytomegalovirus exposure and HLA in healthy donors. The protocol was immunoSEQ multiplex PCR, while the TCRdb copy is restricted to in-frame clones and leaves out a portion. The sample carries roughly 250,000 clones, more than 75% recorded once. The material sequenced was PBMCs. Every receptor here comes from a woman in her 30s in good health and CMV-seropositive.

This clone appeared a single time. CDR3 protein: CASSSQAIGDRIYGYTF. The DNA for the CDR3 is TGCGCCAGCAGCTCGCAGGCCATTGGGGACAGGATCTATGGCTACACCTTC. The chain uses TRBV5-1 and TRBJ1-2; the match to TRBD1 covers 8 bases. Germline V CDR1 and CDR2: SGHRS, YFSETQ. J gave up 4 bases and V 3 bases, and 14 bases lay outside the gene matches. The CDR3 is 17 amino acids.

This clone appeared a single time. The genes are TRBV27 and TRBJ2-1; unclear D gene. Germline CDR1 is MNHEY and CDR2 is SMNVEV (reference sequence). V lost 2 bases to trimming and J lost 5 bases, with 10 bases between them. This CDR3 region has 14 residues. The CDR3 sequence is CASSLTRVNNEQFF. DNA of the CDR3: TGTGCCAGCAGTTTAACCCGGGTCAACAATGAGCAGTTCTTC.

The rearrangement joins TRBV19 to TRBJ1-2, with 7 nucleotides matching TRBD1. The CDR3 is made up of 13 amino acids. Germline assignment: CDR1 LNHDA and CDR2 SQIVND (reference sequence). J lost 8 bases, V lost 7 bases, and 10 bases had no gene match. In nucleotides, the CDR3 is TGTGCCAGTATGCAACAGGGGTGGTACGGCTACACCTTC. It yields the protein CASMQQGWYGYTF.

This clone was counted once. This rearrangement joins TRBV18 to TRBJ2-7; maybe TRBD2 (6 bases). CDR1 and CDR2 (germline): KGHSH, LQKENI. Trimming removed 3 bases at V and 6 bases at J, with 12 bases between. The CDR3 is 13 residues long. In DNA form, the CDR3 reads TGTGCCAGCTCACCTTTGGAGGGGTCCGAGCAGTACTTC. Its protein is CASSPLEGSEQYF.

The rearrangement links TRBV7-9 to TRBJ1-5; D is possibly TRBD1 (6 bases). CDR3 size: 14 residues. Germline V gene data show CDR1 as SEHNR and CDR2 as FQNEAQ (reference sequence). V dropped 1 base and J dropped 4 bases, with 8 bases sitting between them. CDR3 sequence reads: CASSLEGGNQPQHF. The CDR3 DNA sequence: TGTGCCAGCAGCTTAGAAGGGGGAAATCAGCCCCAGCATTTT.

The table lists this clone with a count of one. The CDR3 DNA follows: TGTGCAGTCCGGACAGGGGTGACCTACGAGCAGTACTTC. It translates to CAVRTGVTYEQYF. The chain joins TRBV27 to TRBJ2-7; 9 bases fit TRBD1. The CDR3 is made up of 13 amino acids. Germline CDR1 and CDR2: MNHEY and SMNVEV (reference sequence).

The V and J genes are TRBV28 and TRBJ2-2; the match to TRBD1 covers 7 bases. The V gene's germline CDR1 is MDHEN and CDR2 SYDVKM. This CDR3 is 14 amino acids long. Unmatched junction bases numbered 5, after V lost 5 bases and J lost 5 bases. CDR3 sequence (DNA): TGTGCCAGCAGTACGGGACAGAGAACCGGGGAGCTGTTTTTT. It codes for CASSTGQRTGELFF.

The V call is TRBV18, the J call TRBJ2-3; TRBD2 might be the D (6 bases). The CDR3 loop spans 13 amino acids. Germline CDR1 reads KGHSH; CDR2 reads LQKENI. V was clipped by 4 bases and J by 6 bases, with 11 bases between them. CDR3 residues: CASSQLAGDTQYF. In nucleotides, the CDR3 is TGTGCCAGCTCACAACTAGCAGGTGATACGCAGTATTTT.

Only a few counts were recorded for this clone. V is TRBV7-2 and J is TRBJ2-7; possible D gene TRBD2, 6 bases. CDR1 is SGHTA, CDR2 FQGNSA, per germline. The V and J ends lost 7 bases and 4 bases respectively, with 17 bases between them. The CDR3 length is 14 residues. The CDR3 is CASNLPRDGYEQYF. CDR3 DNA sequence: TGTGCCAGCAACCTCCCGCGGGACGGTTACGAGCAGTACTTC.

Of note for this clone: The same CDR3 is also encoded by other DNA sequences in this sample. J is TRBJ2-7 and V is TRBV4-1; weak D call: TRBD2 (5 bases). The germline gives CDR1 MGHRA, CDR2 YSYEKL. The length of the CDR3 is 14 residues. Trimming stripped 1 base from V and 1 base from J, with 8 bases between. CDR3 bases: TGCGCCAGCAGCCAAGGTCGGGGTTCCTACGAGCAGTACTTC. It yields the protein CASSQGRGSYEQYF.

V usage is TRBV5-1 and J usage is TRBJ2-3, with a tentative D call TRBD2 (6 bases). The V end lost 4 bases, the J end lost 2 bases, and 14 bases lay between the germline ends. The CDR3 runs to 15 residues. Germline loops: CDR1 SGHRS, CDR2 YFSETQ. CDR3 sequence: CASSPDREVTDTQYF. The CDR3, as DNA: TGCGCCAGCAGCCCAGATAGGGAGGTCACAGATACGCAGTATTTT.

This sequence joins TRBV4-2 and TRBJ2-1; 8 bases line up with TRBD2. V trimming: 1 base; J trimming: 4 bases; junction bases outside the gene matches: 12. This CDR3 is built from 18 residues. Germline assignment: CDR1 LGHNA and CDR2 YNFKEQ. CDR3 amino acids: CASSQAVGRAGLYNEQFF. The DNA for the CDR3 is TGTGCCAGCAGCCAAGCTGTCGGGAGGGCCGGTCTATACAATGAGCAGTTCTTC.

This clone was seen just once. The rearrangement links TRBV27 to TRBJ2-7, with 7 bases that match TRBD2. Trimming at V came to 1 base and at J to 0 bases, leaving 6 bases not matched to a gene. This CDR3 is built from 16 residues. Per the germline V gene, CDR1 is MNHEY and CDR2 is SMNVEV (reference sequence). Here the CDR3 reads CASSLYGGGNSYEQYF. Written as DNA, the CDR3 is TGTGCCAGCAGTTTATATGGGGGAGGGAACTCCTACGAGCAGTACTTC.

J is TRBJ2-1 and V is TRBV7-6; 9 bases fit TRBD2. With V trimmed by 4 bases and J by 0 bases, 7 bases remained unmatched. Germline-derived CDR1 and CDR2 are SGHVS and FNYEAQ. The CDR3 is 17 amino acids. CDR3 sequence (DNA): TGTGCCAGCAGCTCCCCTAGCGGGACAAGCTCCTACAATGAGCAGTTCTTC. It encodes CASSSPSGTSSYNEQFF.

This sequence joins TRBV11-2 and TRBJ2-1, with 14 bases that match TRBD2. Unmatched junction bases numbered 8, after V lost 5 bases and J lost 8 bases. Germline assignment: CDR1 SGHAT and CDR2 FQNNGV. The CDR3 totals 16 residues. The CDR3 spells CASSPGTSGSGDEQFF. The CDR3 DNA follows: TGTGCCAGCAGCCCGGGGACTAGCGGGAGTGGGGATGAGCAGTTCTTC.

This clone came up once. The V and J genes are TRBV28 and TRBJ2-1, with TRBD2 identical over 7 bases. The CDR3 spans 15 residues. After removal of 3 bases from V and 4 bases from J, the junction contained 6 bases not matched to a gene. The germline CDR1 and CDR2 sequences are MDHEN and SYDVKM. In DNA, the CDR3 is TGTGCCAGCAGTTTTGGGACTACCTATTACAATGAGCAGTTCTTC. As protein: CASSFGTTYYNEQFF.